This passage covers 7 T cell receptor beta chains from one sample sequenced in a study of T cell responses to AZD1222 COVID-19 vaccine. Some clones are missing from TCRdb's copy, which holds only in-frame ones; the method was immunoSEQ multiplex PCR. This table holds approximately 130,000 clones, 80% to 90% found once. The specimen was peripheral blood, collected 28 days after the second AZD1222 dose. Every receptor here comes from an adult who received the AZD1222 COVID-19 vaccine.

The chain recombines TRBV23-1 with TRBJ1-1; the match to TRBD1 covers 7 bases. TRBV23-1 is filed as an ORF, its function uncertain. CDR3 length equals 15 residues. V lost 2 bases, J lost 3 bases, and 6 bases stayed unmatched. CDR3 sequence (DNA): TGCGCCAGCAGTCAAGGACAGGTAGGCGACACTGAAGCTTTCTTT. This encodes CASSQGQVGDTEAFF.

The chain carries TRBV7-3 and TRBJ2-2, with a tentative D call TRBD2 (6 bases). The CDR3 is made up of 14 amino acids. From germline, CDR1 is SGHTA and CDR2 FQGTGA. V was shortened by 4 bases and J by 4 bases, with 10 bases between the two germline ends. For the CDR3, the DNA is TGTGCCAGCAGCTCGGGGGATGGCACCGGGGAGCTGTTTTTT. Protein sequence: CASSSGDGTGELFF.

This clone came up once. The chain recombines TRBV4-3 with TRBJ1-4, with D perhaps TRBD1 (6 bases). This CDR3 has 16 amino acids. Germline loops: CDR1 LGHNA, CDR2 YSLEER. Trimming pared 0 bases from V and 8 bases from J, leaving 16 bases between. CDR3 nucleotide sequence: TGCGCCAGCAGCCAAGAAGGGCGGGGGGCTTTAGAAAAACTGTTTTTT. As protein: CASSQEGRGALEKLFF.

The rearrangement joins TRBV21-1 to TRBJ2-7. TRBV21-1 is a pseudogene segment. The CDR3 has 14 residues. CDR3 sequence (DNA): TGTGCCAGCAGCACCCGGACGGCAACCTACGAGCAGTACTTC. Amino acid sequence: CASSTRTATYEQYF.

The chain recombines TRBV4-2 with TRBJ1-2, with D possibly matching TRBD1 (5 bases). Germline-derived CDR1 and CDR2 are LGHNA and YNFKEQ. The V and J ends lost 5 bases and 2 bases respectively, with 9 bases between them. CDR3 length equals 13 residues. The CDR3, as DNA: TGTGCCAGCAGCGAGGGACGAAACTATGGCTACACCTTC. Translated: CASSEGRNYGYTF.

This chain joins TRBV6-2 or TRBV6-3 and TRBJ1-6, with D perhaps TRBD1 (6 bases). This CDR3 contains 11 residues. The germline gives CDR1 MNHEY, CDR2 SVGEGT. V lost 2 bases, J lost 14 bases, and 7 bases lay in between. CDR3 coding DNA: TGTGCCAGCAGTTACCGGGACACCCTCCACTTT. Its protein is CASSYRDTLHF.

The chain combines TRBV28 with TRBJ1-6, with 7 nucleotides matching TRBD1. The CDR3 contains 19 residues. CDR1 and CDR2 (germline): MDHEN, SYDVKM. J lost 10 bases, V lost 4 bases, and 22 bases had no gene match. CDR3 region: CASSSSTGRQGVLKSPLHF. CDR3 DNA sequence: TGTGCCAGCAGTTCATCCACCGGGAGGCAGGGGGTTTTGAAATCACCCCTCCACTTT. Full variable domain (missing parts from reference TRBV28 and TRBJ1-6): DVKVTQSSRYLVKRTGEKVFLECVQDMDHENMFWYRQDPGLGLRLIYFSYDVKMKEKGDIPEGYSVSREKKERFSLILESASTNQTSMYLCASSSSTGRQGVLKSPLHFGNGTRLTVT.